This TCR beta chain is from a study of cytomegalovirus exposure and HLA in healthy donors. Primers: 60 Vbeta forward and 13 Jbeta reverse. Libraries were prepared by immunoSEQ multiplex PCR; TCRdb keeps only in-frame clonotypes and omits some of them. Recorded for this sample: tens of thousands of clones. The CDR3 extends over 14 amino acids. The trim removed 0 bases at V and 7 bases at J, leaving 3 bases unmatched. Germline CDR1 and CDR2: WNHNN and SYGVQD (reference sequence). Sequencing was performed on PBMCs. The origin of this receptor is a woman in her sixties in good health and CMV-seronegative. The chain employs TRBV10-1 and TRBJ2-1; the match to TRBD2 covers 7 bases. The CDR3: CASSESGGVNEQFF. The CDR3 nucleotides read TGCGCCAGCAGTGAGTCGGGGGGGGTTAATGAGCAGTTCTTC.